The sequence of this TCR beta chain was determined in a study of cytomegalovirus exposure and HLA in healthy donors. Study overall: The early release's HLA-typed donors yielded tens of millions of unique TCRs. Among several hundred genotyped donors, around 82% fell in the Caucasian-associated ancestry cluster.

Study conclusions and caveats: Overall, around 150 TCR beta chains were annotated as cytomegalovirus-associated. With later analysis, a missense DCLRE1C variant became linked to TCR beta V- and J-gene trimming.

Comments on this clone: No antigen is known for it.

The primer mix had 60 Vbeta and 13 Jbeta primers. TCRdb's table, derived via immunoSEQ multiplex PCR, lists solely in-frame clones and lacks some. The data contain around 140,000 clones, 70% to 90% of them singletons. Germline CDR1 SGHTA, CDR2 FQGTGA. This CDR3 contains 15 residues. Losses at the gene ends were 4 bases for V and 4 bases for J; bases not matched to a gene: 8. The source is a man aged 35-49 years in good health and CMV-seronegative. The sequenced material came from PBMCs. The chain employs TRBV7-3 and TRBJ2-5; TRBD2 agrees at 8 bases. CDR3: CASSYGRGGRETQYF. The CDR3 DNA reads TGTGCCAGCAGCTATGGCCGGGGGGGCCGAGAGACCCAGTACTTC.